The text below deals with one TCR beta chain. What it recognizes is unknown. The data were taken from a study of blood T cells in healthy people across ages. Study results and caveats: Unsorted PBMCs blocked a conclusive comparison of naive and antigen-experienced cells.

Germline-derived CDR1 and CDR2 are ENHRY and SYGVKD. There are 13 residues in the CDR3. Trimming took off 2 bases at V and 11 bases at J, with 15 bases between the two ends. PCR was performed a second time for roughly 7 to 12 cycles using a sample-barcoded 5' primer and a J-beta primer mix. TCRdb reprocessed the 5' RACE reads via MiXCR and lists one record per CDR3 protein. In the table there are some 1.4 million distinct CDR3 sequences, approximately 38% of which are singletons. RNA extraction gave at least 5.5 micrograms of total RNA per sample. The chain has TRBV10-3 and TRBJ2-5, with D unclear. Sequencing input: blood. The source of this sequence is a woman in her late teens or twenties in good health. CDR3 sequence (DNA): TGTGCCATCAGTGAGCGTAGTACCCATGAGCAGTACTTC. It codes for CAISERSTHEQYF.